This T cell receptor (beta chain) comes out of a study of blood T cell repertoires in COVID-19. The repertoire was sequenced with immunoSEQ multiplex PCR; TCRdb's copy has only in-frame clones and lacks some. The sample records almost 400,000 clones, more than 70% being singletons. The CDR3 consists of 15 residues. Trimming took off 5 bases at V and 1 base at J, with 14 bases between the two ends. Per germline, CDR1 SEHNR and CDR2 FQNEAQ (reference sequence). This clone appeared a single time. In Seattle, patients joined the study during active infection and were tracked longitudinally. Sequenced: peripheral blood. The sequence was collected from a woman aged 60-75 years with COVID-19, enrolled during active disease. The chain employs TRBV7-9 and TRBJ1-1; D is possibly TRBD1 (6 bases). The CDR3: CASSIRDTSNTEAFF. The CDR3 DNA sequence: TGTGCCAGCAGCATCCGGGACACATCGAACACTGAAGCTTTCTTT. Filled out from reference TRBV7-9 and TRBJ1-1, the complete variable domain reads DTGVSQNPRHKITKRGQNVTFRCDPISEHNRLYWYRQTLGQGPEFLTYFQNEAQLEKSRLLSDRFSAERPKGSFSTLEIQRTEQGDSAMYLCASSIRDTSNTEAFFGQGTRLTVV.